These 16 T cell receptor beta chains originate from one sample sequenced in a study of graft-versus-host responses after intestinal transplantation. Their target antigens are unknown. The assay was immunoSEQ multiplex PCR, and TCRdb's table has in-frame clones only and misses some. The data show about 97,000 clones, 75% to 95% seen once. The sample consisted of unstimulated CD4+ T cells sorted from spleen or lymph node cells, taken before transplant. These receptors were taken from a human donor who was the organ donor for an intestinal transplant.

The chain combines TRBV7-9 with TRBJ2-7; 7 bases are a match to TRBD1. The ends lost 2 bases at V and 4 bases at J; junction bases unmatched: 8. Germline V gives CDR1 SEHNR, CDR2 FQNEAQ (reference sequence). The CDR3 sequence is 15 residues long. The chain's CDR3 is CASSLKAKGAYEQYF. In nucleotides, the CDR3 is TGTGCCAGCAGCTTAAAGGCAAAGGGGGCGTACGAGCAGTACTTC.

The chain employs TRBV5-1 and TRBJ2-7, with D perhaps matching TRBD1 (7 bases). Germline V gene sequence: CDR1 SGHRS, CDR2 YFSETQ. The CDR3 contains 14 residues. Trimming shortened V by 4 bases and J by 6 bases, and 17 bases separated the two germline ends. The CDR3 DNA reads TGCGCCAGCAGCCGCGGGACAGCGTCGGGCGAGCAGTACTTC. This sequence encodes CASSRGTASGEQYF.

This chain connects TRBV5-4 to TRBJ2-7; 11 nucleotides agree with TRBD2. The V segment lost 2 bases and the J segment 0 bases; nucleotides outside the gene matches: 1. CDR1 SGHNT and CDR2 YYREEE come from the germline V gene (reference sequence). This CDR3 is built from 15 residues. CDR3 DNA: TGTGCCAGCAGCTTCGGACTAGCGGGCTCCTACGAGCAGTACTTC. It yields the protein CASSFGLAGSYEQYF.

This chain uses TRBV5-4 with TRBJ1-2, with D unclear. The CDR3 consists of 16 residues. Germline assignment: CDR1 SGHNT and CDR2 YYREEE (reference sequence). V was trimmed by 4 bases and J by 0 bases, leaving 16 bases between them. Here the CDR3 reads CASSARLSKANYGYTF. DNA of the CDR3: TGTGCCAGCAGCGCACGCCTAAGTAAAGCTAACTATGGCTACACCTTC.

The chain links TRBV6-6 to TRBJ1-2; D perhaps matches TRBD1 (6 bases). V gave up 4 bases and J gave up 7 bases, with 10 bases separating them. Germline V gives CDR1 MNHNY, CDR2 SVGAGI (reference sequence). This CDR3 contains 12 residues. The CDR3 region has the DNA TGTGCCAGCAGTTCCCGGGACATTGGCTACACCTTC. It yields the protein CASSSRDIGYTF.

The V and J genes are TRBV5-1 and TRBJ1-6; 8 bases agree with TRBD1. Trimming cost V 5 bases and J 0 bases; bases outside gene matches: 16. The CDR3 contains 20 residues. Germline V lookup: CDR1 SGHRS, CDR2 YFSETQ. This CDR3 reads CASSSRPSSGQGSYNSPLHF. CDR3 sequence (DNA): TGCGCCAGCAGTTCTCGACCCTCCTCCGGACAGGGCTCCTATAATTCACCCCTCCACTTT.

The rearrangement links TRBV30 to TRBJ2-3; 9 nucleotides align to TRBD2. This CDR3 contains 15 residues. J was trimmed by 2 bases and V by 1 base; bases with no gene match: 4. Looked up from germline, CDR1 is GTSNPN and CDR2 is SVGIG (reference sequence). The CDR3 spells CAWSDGGGDTDTQYF. CDR3 sequence (DNA): TGTGCCTGGAGTGACGGCGGGGGGGACACAGATACGCAGTATTTT.

The chain couples TRBV5-1 to TRBJ2-1; 9 bases are a match to TRBD1. The CDR3 is made up of 13 amino acids. The germline CDR1 and CDR2 sequences are SGHRS and YFSETQ. With V trimmed by 7 bases and J by 6 bases, 5 bases remained unmatched. The CDR3 protein is CASCRDRVNEQFF. The CDR3 DNA is TGCGCCAGCTGCCGGGACAGGGTCAATGAGCAGTTCTTC.

The chain is built from TRBV27 and TRBJ2-1, with TRBD2 matching 12 bases. The CDR3 has 18 residues. V lost 5 bases, J lost 8 bases, and 16 bases stayed unmatched. Germline CDR1 reads MNHEY; CDR2 reads SMNVEV (reference sequence). The CDR3 coding sequence is TGTGCCAGCAGTCCGATCGGACTAGCGGGGAGTTTAGGCGATGAGCAGTTCTTC. Amino acids: CASSPIGLAGSLGDEQFF.

The J gene is TRBJ1-1, the V gene TRBV6-5; a possible D gene is TRBD1 (6 bases). This CDR3 is built from 14 residues. V was shortened by 0 bases and J by 1 base, with 6 bases between the two germline ends. Germline loops: CDR1 MNHEY, CDR2 SVGAGI. CDR3 sequence reads: CASSYSGGNTEAFF. In DNA, the CDR3 is TGTGCCAGCAGTTACTCAGGGGGGAACACTGAAGCTTTCTTT.

The chain has TRBV9 and TRBJ1-2, with TRBD1 identical over 8 bases. CDR1 and CDR2 (germline): SGDLS, YYNGEE. The ends lost 6 bases at V and 8 bases at J; junction bases unmatched: 12. The CDR3 spans 14 residues. The CDR3 DNA reads as TGTGCCAGCACCTTAACCGGACAGGGTGGGGGCTACACCTTC. It encodes CASTLTGQGGGYTF.

The chain is built from TRBV2 and TRBJ1-6; D ambiguous. This CDR3 has 14 amino acids. Germline V CDR1 and CDR2: SNHLY, FYNNEI. V was trimmed by 4 bases and J by 7 bases, leaving 11 bases between them. Written as DNA, the CDR3 is TGTGCCAGCAGTGTACAGATCCTCAATTCACCCCTCCACTTT. Translated, it gives CASSVQILNSPLHF.

In this sample, this clone turned up a few times. The chain links TRBV20-1 to TRBJ2-1; D possibly corresponds to TRBD2 (5 bases). From germline, CDR1 is DFQATT and CDR2 SNEGSKA (reference sequence). The CDR3 contains 11 residues. V was trimmed by 3 bases and J by 13 bases, leaving 13 bases between them. CDR3 coding DNA: TGCAGTGCTAGGGACGGGGTAGGCCAGTTCTTC. Translating gives CSARDGVGQFF.

This chain connects TRBV6-5 to TRBJ1-6, with TRBD1 identical over 8 bases. CDR3 length: 16 amino acids. The V gene end was trimmed by 0 bases and the J gene end by 7 bases; junction bases not matched to a gene: 5. Germline V lookup: CDR1 MNHEY, CDR2 SVGAGI. CDR3 nucleotides: TGTGCCAGCAGTTACTCGAGGGACAGGTCAAATTCACCCCTCCACTTT. Its protein product is CASSYSRDRSNSPLHF.

The chain joins TRBV28 to TRBJ2-1, with 11 bases lining up with TRBD2. CDR1 is MDHEN and CDR2 is SYDVKM in the germline V gene. This CDR3 is 19 amino acids long. The junction had 17 bases not matched to a gene; V was cut back by 3 bases and J by 7 bases. CDR3 bases: TGTGCCAGCAGTTTCCCCCTGCCGACTAGCGGGATACCTTTGAATGAGCAGTTCTTC. The encoded protein is CASSFPLPTSGIPLNEQFF.

The chain employs TRBV6-6 and TRBJ1-2; D remains unclear. The ends were cut back, 0 bases at V and 4 bases at J, with 9 bases in the middle. Germline V lookup: CDR1 MNHNY, CDR2 SVGAGI (reference sequence). The CDR3 has 14 amino acids. The CDR3 DNA sequence: TGTGCCAGCAGTTACTCCTTTTCCCCCTATGGCTACACCTTC. As protein: CASSYSFSPYGYTF.